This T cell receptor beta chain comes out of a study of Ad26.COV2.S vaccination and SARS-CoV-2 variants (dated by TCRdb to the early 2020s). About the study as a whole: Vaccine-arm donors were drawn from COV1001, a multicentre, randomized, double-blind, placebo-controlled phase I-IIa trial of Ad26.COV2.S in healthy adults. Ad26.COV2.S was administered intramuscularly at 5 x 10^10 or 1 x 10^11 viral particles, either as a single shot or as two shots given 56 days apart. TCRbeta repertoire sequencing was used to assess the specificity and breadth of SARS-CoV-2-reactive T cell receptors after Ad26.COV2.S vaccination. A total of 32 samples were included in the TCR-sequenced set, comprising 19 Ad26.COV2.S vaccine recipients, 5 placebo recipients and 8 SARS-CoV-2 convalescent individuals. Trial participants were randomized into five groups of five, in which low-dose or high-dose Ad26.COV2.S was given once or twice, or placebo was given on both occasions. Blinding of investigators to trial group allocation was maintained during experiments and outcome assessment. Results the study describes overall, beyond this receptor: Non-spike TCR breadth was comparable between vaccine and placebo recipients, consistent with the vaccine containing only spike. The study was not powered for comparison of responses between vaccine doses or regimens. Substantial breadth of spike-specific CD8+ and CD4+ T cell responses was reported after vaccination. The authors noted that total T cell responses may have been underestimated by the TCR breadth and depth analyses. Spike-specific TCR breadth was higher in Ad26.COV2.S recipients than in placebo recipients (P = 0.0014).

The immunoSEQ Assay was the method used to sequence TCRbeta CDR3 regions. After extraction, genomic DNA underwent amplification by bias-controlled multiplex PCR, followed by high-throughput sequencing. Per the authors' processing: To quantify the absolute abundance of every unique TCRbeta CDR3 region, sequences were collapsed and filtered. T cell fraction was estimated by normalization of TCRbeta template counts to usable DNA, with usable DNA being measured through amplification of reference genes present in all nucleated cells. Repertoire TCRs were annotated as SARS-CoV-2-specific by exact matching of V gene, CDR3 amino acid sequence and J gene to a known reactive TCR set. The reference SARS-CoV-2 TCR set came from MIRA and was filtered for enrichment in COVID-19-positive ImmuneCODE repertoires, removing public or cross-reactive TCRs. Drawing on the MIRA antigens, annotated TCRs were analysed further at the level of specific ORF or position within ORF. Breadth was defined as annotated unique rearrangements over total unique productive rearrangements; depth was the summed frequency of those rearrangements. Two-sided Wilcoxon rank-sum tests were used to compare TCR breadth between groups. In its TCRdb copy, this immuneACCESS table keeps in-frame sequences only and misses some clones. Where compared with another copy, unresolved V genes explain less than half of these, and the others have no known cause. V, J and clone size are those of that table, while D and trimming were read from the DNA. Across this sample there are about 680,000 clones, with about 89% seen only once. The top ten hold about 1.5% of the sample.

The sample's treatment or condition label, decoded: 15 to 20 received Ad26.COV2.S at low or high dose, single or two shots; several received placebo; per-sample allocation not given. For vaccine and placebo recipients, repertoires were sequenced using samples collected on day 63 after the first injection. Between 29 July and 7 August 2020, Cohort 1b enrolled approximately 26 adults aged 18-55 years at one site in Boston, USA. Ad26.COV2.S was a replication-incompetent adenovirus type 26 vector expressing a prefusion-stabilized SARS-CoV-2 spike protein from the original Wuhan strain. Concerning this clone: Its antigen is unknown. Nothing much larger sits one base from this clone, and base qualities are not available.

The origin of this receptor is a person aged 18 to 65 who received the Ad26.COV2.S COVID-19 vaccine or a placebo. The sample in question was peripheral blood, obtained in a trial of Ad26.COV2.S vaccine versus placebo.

The CDR3 region has the sequence CASSPEPGPYEQYF. The DNA sequence is TGTGCCAGCTCACCAGAACCAGGCCCCTACGAGCAGTACTTC. The chain is encoded by TRBV18 joined to TRBJ2-7; confidence is insufficient to name the D gene. Via the germline V gene, CDR1 is KGHSH and CDR2 LQKENI. V sheds 2 bases and J sheds 2 bases, leaving 10 bases between their ends. Taken from cysteine to phenylalanine, the CDR3 has 14 residues. Of all the DNA, just the CDR3 is kept, 42 bases in frame from base 1.